This is a list of T cell receptor beta chains from one sample in a study of blood T cell repertoires in COVID-19. Only in-frame clones appear in the TCRdb table, and some are missing; sequencing was by immunoSEQ multiplex PCR. The table includes about 150,000 clones, roughly 84% detected once. The specimen was PBMCs or T cells enriched from blood (not recorded which). These receptors were taken from an older man who had been exposed to COVID-19. Both conserved end residues are part of each CDR3. D genes are given only for firm matches. Clone size appears in some rows only: once, few, many, or a class for an expanded clone.

CDR3 DNA | CDR3 protein | clone size | D gene | J gene | CDR3 length | V gene
TGTGCCTGGAGTGTCAACACGAACACTGAAGCTTTCTTT | CAWSVNTNTEAFF | once | - | TRBJ1-1 | 13 | TRBV30
TGTGCCAGCAGTTACTCTAGCGGACAAGAGACCCAGTACTTC | CASSYSSGQETQYF | - | - | TRBJ2-5 | 14 | TRBV6-2/TRBV6-3
TGTGCCAGCAGGGGGACAGTCACCTACGAGCAGTACTTC | CASRGTVTYEQYF | - | TRBD1 | TRBJ2-7 | 13 | TRBV6-5
TGTGCCAGCAGCCCAGTAGCGGGAAGCTCCTACGAGCAGTACTTC | CASSPVAGSSYEQYF | - | TRBD2 | TRBJ2-7 | 15 | TRBV6-2/TRBV6-3
TGCAGCGTTGAAGATCGGCGGGATGAGCAGTTCTTC | CSVEDRRDEQFF | - | - | TRBJ2-1 | 12 | TRBV29-1
TGTGCCAGCAGCTTAGTAGGCGGGGGAGGGGAGACCCAGTACTTC | CASSLVGGGGETQYF | - | TRBD2 | TRBJ2-5 | 15 | TRBV13
TGTGCCAGCAGCCAAGGGAGGACAGGGAACGACAATGGCTACACCTTC | CASSQGRTGNDNGYTF | - | TRBD1 | TRBJ1-2 | 16 | TRBV3-1/TRBV3-2
TGTGCCAGCAGGAGTACACTCAGGGAGACCCAGTACTTC | CASRSTLRETQYF | - | - | TRBJ2-5 | 13 | TRBV2
TGTGCCTGGAGTCCAACACCACAGGGACCGTATAGCAATCAGCCCCAGCATTTT | CAWSPTPQGPYSNQPQHF | - | - | TRBJ1-5 | 18 | TRBV30
TGTGCTAGTGGTGGCGCGACAGGGATGACCTATAGCTCCTATAATTCACCCCTCCACTTT | CASGGATGMTYSSYNSPLHF | - | TRBD1 | TRBJ1-6 | 20 | TRBV12-5
TGTGCCAGCTCAGGGACAGCGAACACTGAAGCTTTCTTT | CASSGTANTEAFF | - | TRBD1 | TRBJ1-1 | 13 | TRBV18
TGTGCCAGCAGTACCCGTCGTGGCCACCAAGGAAACACCATATATTTT | CASSTRRGHQGNTIYF | - | - | TRBJ1-3 | 16 | TRBV2
TGTGCCAGCTATCGTACGGGAGCTTTGGAGACCCAGTACTTC | CASYRTGALETQYF | - | - | TRBJ2-5 | 14 | TRBV18
TGTGCCAGCAGCCAAGAGGGAACTAGCGGGAGAAGTTACAATGAGCAGTTCTTC | CASSQEGTSGRSYNEQFF | few | TRBD2 | TRBJ2-1 | 18 | TRBV4-2
TGTGCCAGCAGTCCTCGAGGGATAACAGATACGCAGTATTTT | CASSPRGITDTQYF | - | - | TRBJ2-3 | 14 | TRBV27
TGTGCCAGTAGTGCCGAGACAGGGAGAACGAGTGGCTACACCTTC | CASSAETGRTSGYTF | - | TRBD1 | TRBJ1-2 | 15 | TRBV19
TGTGCCAGCAACATACAGGGGGGGGAGCAGTACTTC | CASNIQGGEQYF | - | - | TRBJ2-7 | 12 | TRBV6-5
TGTGCCAGCAGCGCTTACCCGGACAACACAGATACGCAGTATTTT | CASSAYPDNTDTQYF | once | - | TRBJ2-3 | 15 | TRBV9
TGTGCCTGCCTTAAACAGGGAGCTGGCTACACCTTC | CACLKQGAGYTF | - | - | TRBJ1-2 | 12 | TRBV30
TGTGCCAGTAGTACTAGGGGGGGAACCTACGTGGCCTCGACCCAGCATTTT | CASSTRGGTYVASTQHF | - | - | TRBJ1-5 | 17 | TRBV19
TGTGCCAGTACCCCGGGCGGGCAGGTCTGGGAAAAACTGTTTTTT | CASTPGGQVWEKLFF | - | - | TRBJ1-4 | 15 | TRBV19
TGTGCCAGCAGCTTCAGGACTAGCGGGAGCGGCGGGGAGCTGTTTTTT | CASSFRTSGSGGELFF | - | TRBD2 | TRBJ2-2 | 16 | TRBV7-6
TGTGCCAGCAGCCAAGTACGACAACCCTATGGCTACACCTTC | CASSQVRQPYGYTF | - | - | TRBJ1-2 | 14 | TRBV4-2
TGTGCCAGCAGTCCGGCGGGCACCGGGGAGCTGTTTTTT | CASSPAGTGELFF | - | - | TRBJ2-2 | 13 | TRBV2
TGTGCCAGCAGCTTCGGGGACAGGGGAACGAACACTGAAGCTTTCTTT | CASSFGDRGTNTEAFF | - | TRBD1 | TRBJ1-1 | 16 | TRBV5-5
TGTGCCAGCAGCTTAGATGCGGCTAGCACAGATACGCAGTATTTT | CASSLDAASTDTQYF | - | - | TRBJ2-3 | 15 | TRBV11-3
TGCAGCGTTGGCCCCTTCGAAGGGGAAGGCACTGAAGCTTTCTTT | CSVGPFEGEGTEAFF | few | - | TRBJ1-1 | 15 | TRBV29-1
TGTGCCAGCAGCCTGCCCGGGACAGACTTTTACGAGCAGTACTTC | CASSLPGTDFYEQYF | - | TRBD1 | TRBJ2-7 | 15 | TRBV5-4
TGTGCCAGCAGAGTACGACAGGCGTACGAGCAGTACTTC | CASRVRQAYEQYF | - | - | TRBJ2-7 | 13 | TRBV6-5
TGTGCCAGTAGCCCAGGGGAGCGGATGAACACTGAAGCTTTCTTT | CASSPGERMNTEAFF | - | - | TRBJ1-1 | 15 | TRBV19
TGTGCCAGCAGCTTAGGAGGGACAGGACGAACCGGGGAGCTGTTTTTT | CASSLGGTGRTGELFF | medium-sized | TRBD1 | TRBJ2-2 | 16 | TRBV7-2
TGTGCCAGTAGAATGGTACCGAGCTATGGCTACACCTTC | CASRMVPSYGYTF | - | - | TRBJ1-2 | 13 | TRBV19
TGTGCCAGCAGCTTATCCCGGGACATTTCCTCTGGATCACCCCTCCACTTT | CASSLSRDISSGSPLHF | many | - | TRBJ1-6 | 17 | TRBV7-2
TGTGCCAGCAGTGACAGCCTCAATCAGCCCCAGCATTTT | CASSDSLNQPQHF | - | - | TRBJ1-5 | 13 | TRBV6-2/TRBV6-3
TGCGCCAGCAGCCAAGGGGACGGGAGGGTGGCAGATACGCAGTATTTT | CASSQGDGRVADTQYF | once | TRBD2 | TRBJ2-3 | 16 | TRBV4-1
TGTGCCAGCACCTCTCCGGGACTAGCGGGAGGAGGTGAGCAGTTCTTC | CASTSPGLAGGGEQFF | once | TRBD2 | TRBJ2-1 | 16 | TRBV7-9
TGTGCCAGCAGTTTAGTCGGGGGCGAGCAGTACTTC | CASSLVGGEQYF | - | - | TRBJ2-7 | 12 | TRBV28
TGCGCCAGCAGCCCGGGACAGGGAGGCGAGCAGTACTTC | CASSPGQGGEQYF | - | TRBD1 | TRBJ2-7 | 13 | TRBV5-1
TGTGCCAGCAGCTTAAACTCCCTCAATGAGCAGTTCTTC | CASSLNSLNEQFF | - | - | TRBJ2-1 | 13 | TRBV5-4
TGTGCCAGCAGCTTAGGGGGCACGCAAGGAAACACCATATATTTT | CASSLGGTQGNTIYF | once | - | TRBJ1-3 | 15 | TRBV7-2
TGTGCCAGCTCACCCTTGTCAGGGTTCTACAATGAGCAGTTCTTC | CASSPLSGFYNEQFF | - | - | TRBJ2-1 | 15 | TRBV18
TGTGCCAGCAGCCCGGACAGGAACTATGGCTACACCTTC | CASSPDRNYGYTF | - | TRBD1 | TRBJ1-2 | 13 | TRBV7-9
TGTGCCAGCTCACCACTCGGACAGGGAGAGACTGAAGCTTTCTTT | CASSPLGQGETEAFF | once | TRBD1 | TRBJ1-1 | 15 | TRBV18
TGTGCCAGCAGCTTAGTCAGGGTTTCCTACGAGCAGTACTTC | CASSLVRVSYEQYF | - | - | TRBJ2-7 | 14 | TRBV11-2
TGTGCCAGCAGTGAAGAGCTTAATCAGCCCCAGCATTTT | CASSEELNQPQHF | - | - | TRBJ1-5 | 13 | TRBV2
TGTGCCAGCAGCGTAGGGTTACAGATGAAAGAGACCCAGTACTTC | CASSVGLQMKETQYF | - | - | TRBJ2-5 | 15 | TRBV9
TGCGCCAGCAGCTTTCCTTCGGGACAGCCTTTCCACGAGCAGTACTTC | CASSFPSGQPFHEQYF | - | TRBD1 | TRBJ2-7 | 16 | TRBV5-1
TGTGCCAGCAGCACCCTTGGGAGCGGGGCTGGCAATGAGCAGTTCTTC | CASSTLGSGAGNEQFF | few | TRBD2 | TRBJ2-1 | 16 | TRBV7-9
TGTGCCAGCAGGGAGTGGGCAGATACGCAGTATTTT | CASREWADTQYF | - | - | TRBJ2-3 | 12 | TRBV6-4
TGTGCCAGCAGTTACTCCGGGGGGTCCAGCTATGGCTACACCTTC | CASSYSGGSSYGYTF | - | - | TRBJ1-2 | 15 | TRBV6-5
TGTGCCAGCAGCTTGGCAGCGGGGAGAACCTACGAGCAGTACTTC | CASSLAAGRTYEQYF | - | TRBD2 | TRBJ2-7 | 15 | TRBV5-8
TGTGCCTGGAGTGACTCCAATAGGGGGCTGAGGGAGACCCAGTACTTC | CAWSDSNRGLRETQYF | - | TRBD1 | TRBJ2-5 | 16 | TRBV30
TGTGCCAGCAGTACGTCAACTAGCGGGAGTTACCAGCAGTACTTC | CASSTSTSGSYQQYF | once | TRBD2 | TRBJ2-7 | 15 | TRBV27
TGTGCCAGCAGCATCCAGGGGCCCTATGGCTACACCTTC | CASSIQGPYGYTF | - | - | TRBJ1-2 | 13 | TRBV7-2
TGTGCCAGTAGTATTGATCGGGAGGTGCGGAATGAGCAGTTCTTC | CASSIDREVRNEQFF | - | TRBD2 | TRBJ2-1 | 15 | TRBV19
TGCGCCAGCAGCTTGTCCGGGACAGCAGATACGCAGTATTTT | CASSLSGTADTQYF | - | TRBD1 | TRBJ2-3 | 14 | TRBV5-1
TGTGCCAGCAGCTTAGAAGCCCGCCAGCCCCAGCATTTT | CASSLEARQPQHF | - | - | TRBJ1-5 | 13 | TRBV7-9
TGTGCCAGCAGTTTCGGAGGCACCTACTACGAGCAGTACTTC | CASSFGGTYYEQYF | - | - | TRBJ2-7 | 14 | TRBV28
TGTGCCAGCAGTTCTTTTACAGGGGGTTATGGCTACACCTTC | CASSSFTGGYGYTF | - | TRBD1 | TRBJ1-2 | 14 | TRBV6-5
TGCGCCAGCAGCTTTTCGGGGGACAATGAGCAGTTCTTC | CASSFSGDNEQFF | - | - | TRBJ2-1 | 13 | TRBV5-1